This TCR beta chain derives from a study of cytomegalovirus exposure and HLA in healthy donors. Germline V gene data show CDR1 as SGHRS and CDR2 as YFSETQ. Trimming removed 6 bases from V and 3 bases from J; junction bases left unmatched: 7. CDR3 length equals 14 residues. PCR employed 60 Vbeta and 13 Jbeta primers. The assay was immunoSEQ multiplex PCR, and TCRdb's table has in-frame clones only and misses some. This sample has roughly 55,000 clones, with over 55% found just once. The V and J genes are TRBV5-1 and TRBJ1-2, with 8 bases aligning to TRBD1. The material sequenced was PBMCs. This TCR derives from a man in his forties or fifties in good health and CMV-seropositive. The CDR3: CASTTQTGDYGYTF. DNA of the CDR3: TGCGCCAGCACAACCCAGACAGGGGACTATGGCTACACCTTC.